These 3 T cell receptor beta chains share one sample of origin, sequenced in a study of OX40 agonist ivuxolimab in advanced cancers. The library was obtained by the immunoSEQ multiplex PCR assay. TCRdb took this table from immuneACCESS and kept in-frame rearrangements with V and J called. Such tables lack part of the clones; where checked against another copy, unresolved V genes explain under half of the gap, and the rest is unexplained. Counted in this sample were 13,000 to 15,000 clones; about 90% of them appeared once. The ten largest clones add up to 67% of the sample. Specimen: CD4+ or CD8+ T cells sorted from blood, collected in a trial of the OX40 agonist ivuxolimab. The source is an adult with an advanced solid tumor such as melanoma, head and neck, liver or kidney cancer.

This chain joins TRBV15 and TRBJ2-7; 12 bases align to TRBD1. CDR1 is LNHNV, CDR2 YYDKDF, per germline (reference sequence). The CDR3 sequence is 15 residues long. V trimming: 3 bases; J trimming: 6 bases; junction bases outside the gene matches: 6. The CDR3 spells CATSRRGQGAVEQYF. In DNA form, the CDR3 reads TGTGCCACCAGCAGGCGGGGACAGGGGGCGGTCGAGCAGTACTTC.

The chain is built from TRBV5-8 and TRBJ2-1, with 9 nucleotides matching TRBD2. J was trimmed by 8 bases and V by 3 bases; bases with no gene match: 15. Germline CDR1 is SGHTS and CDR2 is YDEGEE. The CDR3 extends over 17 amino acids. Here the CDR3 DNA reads TGTGCCAGCAGCTCCCTATCCGGGACTAGCACGGGCGATGAGCAGTTCTTC. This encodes CASSSLSGTSTGDEQFF.

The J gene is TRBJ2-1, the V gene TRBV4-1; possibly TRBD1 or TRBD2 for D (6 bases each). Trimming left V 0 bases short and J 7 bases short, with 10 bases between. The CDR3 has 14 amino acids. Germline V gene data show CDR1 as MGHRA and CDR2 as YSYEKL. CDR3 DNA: TGCGCCAGCAGCCAAGATGGGGGGCAGAATGAGCAGTTCTTC. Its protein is CASSQDGGQNEQFF.